This TCR beta chain came from a study of chemoradiotherapy in HPV16-positive cancers. Study at large: Candidate HPV-specific T-cell clones and common TCR motifs came from functional assays in two HPV16-positive patients. The study, taken as a whole, reports: During treatment, candidate HPV-specific clones and E7-related motifs expanded in tumor.

Per the germline V gene, CDR1 is LNHNV and CDR2 is YYDKDF (reference sequence). V lost 11 bases to trimming and J lost 0 bases, with 12 bases between them. The CDR3 sequence is 13 residues long. With respect to this clone: What it binds is unknown.

TCRdb's copy holds only in-frame clones and misses some; the assay was immunoSEQ multiplex PCR. The sample lists about 7,900 clones; roughly 75% were seen once. The source is a human donor with HPV-associated anogenital cancer. The chain couples TRBV15 to TRBJ2-3; no reliable D call. The specimen was collected from a patient who underwent chemoradiotherapy. The CDR3 coding sequence is TGTGCCTCGAAACTGGGCAGCACAGATACGCAGTATTTT. Its translation is CASKLGSTDTQYF.